This TCR beta chain was captured in a study of cytomegalovirus exposure and HLA in healthy donors. Study-level results: Rare TCR sequences predominated, though certain public TCRs were found in many donors.

This clone was recorded a few times. Its antigen is as yet unknown. Additional DNA sequences in this sample encode the identical CDR3. Profiled with immunoSEQ multiplex PCR; TCRdb holds only in-frame clones, not every one. The table has 100,000 to 150,000 clones, 88% seen once. V was pared by 4 bases and J by 6 bases, with 11 bases between. The CDR3 has 12 residues. Germline CDR1 reads SQVTM; CDR2 reads ANQGSEA. This sequence originates from a man between 25 and 39 years old in good health and CMV-seronegative. Sequenced input: PBMCs. The chain couples TRBV29-1 to TRBJ2-3, with unresolved D. Written as DNA, the CDR3 is TGCAGCGTTGTTTCAGGATCGGATACGCAGTATTTT. It yields the protein CSVVSGSDTQYF.